The 3 T cell receptor beta chains reported below all come from one sample, sequenced in a study of cytomegalovirus exposure and HLA in healthy donors. Primers: 60 Vbeta forward and 13 Jbeta reverse. Profiled with immunoSEQ multiplex PCR; TCRdb holds only in-frame clones, not every one. The table lists roughly 160,000 clones, around 80% of them singletons. The sample comprised PBMCs. These receptors originate from a woman between 50 and 59 years old in good health and CMV-seropositive.

V usage is TRBV6-4 and J usage is TRBJ1-2; D remains unclear. The CDR3 consists of 14 residues. Trimming pared 3 bases from V and 4 bases from J, leaving 12 bases between. CDR1 is MRHNA and CDR2 is SNTAGT in the germline V gene. The CDR3, as DNA: TGTGCCAGCAGTGATCAGTTCGGGTCCTATGGCTACACCTTC. Protein product: CASSDQFGSYGYTF.

The chain has TRBV4-3 and TRBJ1-5, with TRBD1 matching over 9 bases. Losses at the gene ends were 0 bases for V and 5 bases for J; bases not matched to a gene: 8. From germline, CDR1 is LGHNA and CDR2 YSLEER. CDR3 length: 17 residues. This chain's CDR3 is CASSQDLGTGIYQPQHF. The CDR3 DNA reads TGCGCCAGCAGCCAAGATTTAGGGACAGGGATTTATCAGCCCCAGCATTTT.

The chain recombines TRBV6-5 with TRBJ1-2, with D possibly being TRBD1 (5 bases). Germline CDR1 and CDR2: MNHEY and SVGAGI. The CDR3 length is 15 residues. V lost 2 bases and J lost 3, with 13 bases in between. CDR3 loop: CASSYRGRGDYGYTF. CDR3 coding DNA: TGTGCCAGCAGTTACCGTGGGAGGGGCGACTATGGCTACACCTTC.